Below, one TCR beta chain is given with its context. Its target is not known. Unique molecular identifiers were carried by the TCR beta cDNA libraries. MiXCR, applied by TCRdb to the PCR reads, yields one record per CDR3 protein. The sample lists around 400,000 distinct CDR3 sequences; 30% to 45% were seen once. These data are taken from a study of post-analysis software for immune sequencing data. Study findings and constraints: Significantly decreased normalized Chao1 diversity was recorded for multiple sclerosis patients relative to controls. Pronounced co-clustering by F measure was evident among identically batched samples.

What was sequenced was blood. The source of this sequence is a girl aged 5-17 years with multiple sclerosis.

CDR3 loop: CSATFPGQGSNQPQHF. The CDR3 DNA reads TGCAGTGCTACTTTCCCGGGACAGGGCAGCAATCAGCCCCAGCATTTT. The rearrangement joins TRBV20-1 to TRBJ1-5; TRBD1 aligns across 9 bases. The germline gives CDR1 DFQATT, CDR2 SNEGSKA (reference sequence). V trimming: 4 bases; J trimming: 1 base; junction bases outside the gene matches: 8. The CDR3 contains 16 residues.